This T cell receptor beta chain was profiled in a study of Ad26.COV2.S vaccination and SARS-CoV-2 variants (dated by TCRdb to the early 2020s). For context, the study as a whole: Sequencing of the TCRbeta repertoire served to evaluate the specificity and breadth of SARS-CoV-2-reactive T cell receptors following Ad26.COV2.S vaccination. A total of roughly 30 samples were included in the TCR-sequenced set, comprising approximately 20 Ad26.COV2.S vaccine recipients, 5 placebo recipients and 8 SARS-CoV-2 convalescent individuals.

The CDR3 holds 14 amino acids from the cysteine to the phenylalanine. Only the CDR3 DNA is retained, 42 bases long and in frame from the first base. In the germline V gene (reference sequence), CDR1 corresponds to LNHDA and CDR2 to SQIVND. V sheds 3 bases and J sheds 4 bases, leaving 12 bases between their ends. Overall study outcomes, separate from this receptor: The authors noted that the TCR breadth and depth analyses may have underestimated total T cell responses. Vaccine and placebo recipients had comparable non-spike TCR breadth, which fits with the vaccine containing only spike. After vaccination, substantial breadth of spike-specific CD8+ and CD4+ T cell responses was reported. Compared with placebo recipients, Ad26.COV2.S recipients showed higher spike-specific TCR breadth (P = 0.0014).

A word on this clone: Which antigen it targets is not known. No much larger clonotype is one base removed from it; base qualities were not supplied.

The time point label, read with the paper, signifies: individuals recovered from natural SARS-CoV-2 infection. TCRbeta CDR3 regions were sequenced with the immunoSEQ Assay. After extraction, genomic DNA underwent amplification by bias-controlled multiplex PCR, followed by high-throughput sequencing. The study's processing was this. To quantify the absolute abundance of each unique TCRbeta CDR3 region, sequences were collapsed and filtered. T cell fraction was estimated by normalization of TCRbeta template counts to usable DNA, with usable DNA being measured through amplification of reference genes present in all nucleated cells. Repertoire TCRs were annotated as SARS-CoV-2-specific when V gene, CDR3 amino acid sequence and J gene were exactly matched to a known reactive TCR set. The reference SARS-CoV-2 TCR set was obtained from MIRA and was filtered for enrichment in COVID-19-positive ImmuneCODE repertoires, whereby public or cross-reactive TCRs were removed. Using the MIRA antigens, annotated TCRs were further analysed by specific ORF or by position within an ORF. Breadth was defined as annotated unique rearrangements over total unique productive rearrangements; depth was the summed frequency of those rearrangements. Group comparisons of TCR breadth used two-sided Wilcoxon rank-sum tests. TCRdb obtained this table from immuneACCESS and retained in-frame rearrangements with V and J assigned. These tables miss some clones; where compared with another copy, unresolved V genes account for less than half of the shortfall, and the remainder is unexplained. V and J calls and clone size follow that table, whereas D and trimming were derived from the DNA. Present in this sample are nearly 95,000 clones, approximately 81% of which were seen just once. About 16% of the sample belongs to the ten largest clones.

The V and J segments used are TRBV19 and TRBJ1-2; tentative D gene TRBD1, with 6 bases matching. The sequence was obtained from a human donor who had recovered from COVID-19. Material: peripheral blood, obtained after recovery from COVID-19. The CDR3 reads as follows: CASSIDRQIYGYTF. The nucleotide sequence reads as follows: TGTGCCAGTAGTATTGACAGGCAAATCTATGGCTACACCTTC. The CDR3 plus the reference TRBV19 and TRBJ1-2 genes for the other parts give the full variable domain: DGGITQSPKYLFRKEGQNVTLSCEQNLNHDAMYWYRQDPGQGLRLIYYSQIVNDFQKGDIAEGYSVSREKKESFPLTVTSAQKNPTAFYLCASSIDRQIYGYTFGSGTRLTVV.